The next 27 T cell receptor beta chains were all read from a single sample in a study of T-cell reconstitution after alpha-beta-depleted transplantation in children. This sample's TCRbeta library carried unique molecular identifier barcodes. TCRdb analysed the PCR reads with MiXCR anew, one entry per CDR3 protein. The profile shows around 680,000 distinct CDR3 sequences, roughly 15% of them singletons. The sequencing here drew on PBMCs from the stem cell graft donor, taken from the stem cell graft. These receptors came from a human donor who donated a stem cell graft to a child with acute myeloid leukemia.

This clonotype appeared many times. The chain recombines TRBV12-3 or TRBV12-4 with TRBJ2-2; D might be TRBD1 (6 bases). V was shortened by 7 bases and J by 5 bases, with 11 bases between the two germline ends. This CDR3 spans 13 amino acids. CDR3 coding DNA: TGTGCCAGCACCGCCAGGGGTACCGGGGAGCTGTTTTTT. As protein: CASTARGTGELFF.

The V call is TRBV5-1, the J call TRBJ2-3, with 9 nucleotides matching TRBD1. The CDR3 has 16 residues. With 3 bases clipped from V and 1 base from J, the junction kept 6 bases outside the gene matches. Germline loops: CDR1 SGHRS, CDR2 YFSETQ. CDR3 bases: TGCGCCAGCAGCTCCGCCAGACAGGGGGGCACAGATACGCAGTATTTT. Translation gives CASSSARQGGTDTQYF.

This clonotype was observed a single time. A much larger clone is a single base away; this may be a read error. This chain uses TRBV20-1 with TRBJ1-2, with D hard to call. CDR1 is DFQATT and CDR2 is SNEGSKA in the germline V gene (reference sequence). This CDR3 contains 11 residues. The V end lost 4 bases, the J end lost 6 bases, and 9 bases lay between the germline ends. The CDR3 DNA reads TGCAGTGCTACAACTCTCAATGGCTACACCTTC. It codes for CSATTLNGYTF.

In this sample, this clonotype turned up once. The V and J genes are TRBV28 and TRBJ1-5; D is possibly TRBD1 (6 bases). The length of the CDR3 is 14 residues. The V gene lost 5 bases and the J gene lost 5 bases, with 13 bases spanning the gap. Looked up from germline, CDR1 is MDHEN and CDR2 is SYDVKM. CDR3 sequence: CASSLDRPDQPQHF. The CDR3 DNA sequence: TGTGCCAGCAGTCTTGACAGGCCGGATCAGCCCCAGCATTTT.

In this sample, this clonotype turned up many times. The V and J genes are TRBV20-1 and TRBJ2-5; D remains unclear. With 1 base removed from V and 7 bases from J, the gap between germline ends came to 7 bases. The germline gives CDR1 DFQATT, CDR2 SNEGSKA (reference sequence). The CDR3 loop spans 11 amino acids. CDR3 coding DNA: TGCAGTGCTAGAGGGTTGGGGACCCAGTACTTC. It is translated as CSARGLGTQYF.

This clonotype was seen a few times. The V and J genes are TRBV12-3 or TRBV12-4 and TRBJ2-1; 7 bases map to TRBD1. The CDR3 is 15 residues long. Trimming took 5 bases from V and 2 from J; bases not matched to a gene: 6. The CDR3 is CASSRQGLTYNEQFF. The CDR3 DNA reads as TGTGCCAGCAGTAGACAGGGATTAACCTACAATGAGCAGTTCTTC.

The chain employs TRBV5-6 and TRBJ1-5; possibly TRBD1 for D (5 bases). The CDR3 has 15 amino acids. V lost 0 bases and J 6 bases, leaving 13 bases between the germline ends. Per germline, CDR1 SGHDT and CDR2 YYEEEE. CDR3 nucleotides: TGTGCCAGCAGCTTGGATGGGGCTCGCGCTCAGCCCCAGCATTTT. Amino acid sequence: CASSLDGARAQPQHF.

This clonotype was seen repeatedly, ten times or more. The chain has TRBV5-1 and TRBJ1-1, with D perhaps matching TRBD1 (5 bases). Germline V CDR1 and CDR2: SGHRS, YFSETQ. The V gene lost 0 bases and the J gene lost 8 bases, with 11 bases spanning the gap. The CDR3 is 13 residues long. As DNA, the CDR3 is TGCGCCAGCAGCTTGGCAACAGGAGGCGAAGCTTTCTTT. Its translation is CASSLATGGEAFF.

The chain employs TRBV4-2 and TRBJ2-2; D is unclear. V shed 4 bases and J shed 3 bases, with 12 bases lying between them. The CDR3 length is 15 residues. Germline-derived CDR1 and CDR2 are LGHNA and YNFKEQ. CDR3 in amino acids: CASSLDSLYTGELFF. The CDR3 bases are TGTGCCAGCAGCCTCGATAGTTTATACACCGGGGAGCTGTTTTTT.

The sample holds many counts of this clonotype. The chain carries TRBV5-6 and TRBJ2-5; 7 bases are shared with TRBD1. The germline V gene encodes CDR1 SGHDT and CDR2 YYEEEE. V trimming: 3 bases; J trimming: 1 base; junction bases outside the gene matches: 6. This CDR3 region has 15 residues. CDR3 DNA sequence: TGTGCCAGCAGCTCCTTACGGGACAGCCAAGAGACCCAGTACTTC. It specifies CASSSLRDSQETQYF.

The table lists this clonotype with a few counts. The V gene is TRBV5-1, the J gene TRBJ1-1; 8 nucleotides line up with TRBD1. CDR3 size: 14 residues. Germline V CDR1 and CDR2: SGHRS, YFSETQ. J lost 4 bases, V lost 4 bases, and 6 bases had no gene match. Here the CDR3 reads CASSLTGGTTEAFF. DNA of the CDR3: TGCGCCAGCAGCCTTACAGGGGGGACCACTGAAGCTTTCTTT.

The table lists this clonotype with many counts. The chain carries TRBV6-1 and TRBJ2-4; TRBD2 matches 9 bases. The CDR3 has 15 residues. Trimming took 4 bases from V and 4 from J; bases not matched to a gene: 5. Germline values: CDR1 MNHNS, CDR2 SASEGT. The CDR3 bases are TGTGCCAGCAGTGGGGAGCGGGGGGAGAAAAACATTCAGTACTTC. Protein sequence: CASSGERGEKNIQYF.

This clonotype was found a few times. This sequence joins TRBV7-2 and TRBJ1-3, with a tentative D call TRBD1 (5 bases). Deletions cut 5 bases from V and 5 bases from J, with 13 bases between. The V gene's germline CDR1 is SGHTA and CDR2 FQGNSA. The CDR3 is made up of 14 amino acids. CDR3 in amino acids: CASSPPGTRNTIYF. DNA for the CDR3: TGTGCCAGCAGCCCGCCAGGGACCCGAAACACCATATATTTT. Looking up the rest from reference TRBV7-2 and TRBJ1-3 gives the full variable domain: GAGVSQSPSNKVTEKGKDVELRCDPISGHTALYWYRQSLGQGLEFLIYFQGNSAPDKSGLPSDRFSAERTGGSVSTLTIQRTQQEDSAVYLCASSPPGTRNTIYFGEGSWLTVV.

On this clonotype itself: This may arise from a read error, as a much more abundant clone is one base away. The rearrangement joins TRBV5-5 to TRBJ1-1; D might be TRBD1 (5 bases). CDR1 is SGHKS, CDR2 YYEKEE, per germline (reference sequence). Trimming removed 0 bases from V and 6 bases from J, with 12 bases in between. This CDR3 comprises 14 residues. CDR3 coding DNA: TGTGCCAGCAGCTTGGCCGGGGGACGGTCTGAAGCTTTCTTT. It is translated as CASSLAGGRSEAFF.

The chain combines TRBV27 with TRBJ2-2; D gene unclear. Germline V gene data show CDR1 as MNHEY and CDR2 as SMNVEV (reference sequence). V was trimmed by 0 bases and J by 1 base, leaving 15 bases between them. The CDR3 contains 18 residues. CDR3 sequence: CASSLSVLERLNTGELFF. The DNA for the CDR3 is TGTGCCAGCAGTTTATCGGTATTGGAGAGGCTGAACACCGGGGAGCTGTTTTTT.

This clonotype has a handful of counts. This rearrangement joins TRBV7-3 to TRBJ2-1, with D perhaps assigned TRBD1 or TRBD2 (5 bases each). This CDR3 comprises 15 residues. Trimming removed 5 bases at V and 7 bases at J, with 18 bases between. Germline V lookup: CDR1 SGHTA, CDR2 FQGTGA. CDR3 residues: CASSAGTAPGNEQFF. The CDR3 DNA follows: TGTGCCAGCAGCGCCGGGACCGCCCCTGGGAATGAGCAGTTCTTC.

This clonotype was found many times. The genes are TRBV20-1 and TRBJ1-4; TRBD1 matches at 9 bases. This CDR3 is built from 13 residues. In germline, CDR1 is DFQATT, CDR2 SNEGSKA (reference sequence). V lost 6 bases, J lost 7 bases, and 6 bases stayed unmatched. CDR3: CSATGGAGEKLFF. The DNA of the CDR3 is TGCAGTGCCACAGGGGGCGCTGGTGAAAAACTGTTTTTT.

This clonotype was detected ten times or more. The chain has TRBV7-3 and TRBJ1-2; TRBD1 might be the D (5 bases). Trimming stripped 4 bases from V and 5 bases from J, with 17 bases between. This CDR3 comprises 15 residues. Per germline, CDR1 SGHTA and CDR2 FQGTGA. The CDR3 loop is CASSSNGGAGYGYTF. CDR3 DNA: TGTGCCAGCAGCTCCAATGGCGGGGCTGGGTATGGCTACACCTTC.

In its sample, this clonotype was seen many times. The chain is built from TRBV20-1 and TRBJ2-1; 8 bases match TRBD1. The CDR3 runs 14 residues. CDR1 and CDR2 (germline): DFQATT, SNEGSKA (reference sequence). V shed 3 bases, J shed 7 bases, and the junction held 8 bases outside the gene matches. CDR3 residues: CSARDRVRSNEQFF. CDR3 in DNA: TGCAGTGCTAGGGACAGGGTGAGGTCAAATGAGCAGTTCTTC.

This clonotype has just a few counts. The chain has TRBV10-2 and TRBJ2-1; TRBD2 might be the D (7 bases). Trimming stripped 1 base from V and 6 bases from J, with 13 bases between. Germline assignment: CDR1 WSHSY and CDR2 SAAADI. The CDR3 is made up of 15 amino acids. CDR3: CASSELRGGGNEQFF. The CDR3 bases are TGCGCCAGCAGTGAGTTGAGGGGGGGGGGCAATGAGCAGTTCTTC.

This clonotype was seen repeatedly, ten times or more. The CDR3, as DNA: TGTGCCATCAGTGAGGAACAACAGACTGACTACGAGCAGTACTTC. Encoded protein: CAISEEQQTDYEQYF. V is TRBV10-3 and J is TRBJ2-7; no clear D gene. This CDR3 has 15 residues. Germline values: CDR1 ENHRY, CDR2 SYGVKD. The V and J ends lost 2 bases and 3 bases respectively, with 14 bases between them.

This CDR3 reads CASSNRDRAVNTGELFF. CDR3 DNA: TGTGCCAGCAGCAACCGGGACAGGGCAGTGAACACCGGGGAGCTGTTTTTT. The V gene is TRBV7-8, the J gene TRBJ2-2; the match to TRBD1 covers 9 bases. Germline CDR1 and CDR2: SGHVS and FQNEAQ. The CDR3 covers 17 residues. With 5 bases clipped from V and 1 base from J, the junction kept 8 bases outside the gene matches.

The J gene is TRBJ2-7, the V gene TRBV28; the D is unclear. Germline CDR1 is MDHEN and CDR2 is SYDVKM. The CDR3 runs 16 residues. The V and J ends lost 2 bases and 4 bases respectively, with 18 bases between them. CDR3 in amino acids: CASSLGRSNNIYEQYV. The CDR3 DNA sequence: TGTGCCAGCAGTTTAGGCAGATCTAACAACATTTACGAGCAGTACGTC.

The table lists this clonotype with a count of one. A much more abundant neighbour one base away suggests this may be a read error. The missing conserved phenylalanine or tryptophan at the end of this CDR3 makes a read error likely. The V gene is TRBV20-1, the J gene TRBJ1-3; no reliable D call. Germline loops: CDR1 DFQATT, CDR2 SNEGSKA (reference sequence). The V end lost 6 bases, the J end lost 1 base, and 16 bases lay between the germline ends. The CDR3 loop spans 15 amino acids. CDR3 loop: CSAQREGKSGNTIYL. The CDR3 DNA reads TGCAGTGCCCAAAGGGAGGGAAAATCTGGAAACACCATATATCTT.

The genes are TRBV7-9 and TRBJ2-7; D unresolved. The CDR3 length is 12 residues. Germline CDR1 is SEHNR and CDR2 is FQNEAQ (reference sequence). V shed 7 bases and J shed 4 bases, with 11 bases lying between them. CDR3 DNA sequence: TGTGCCAGCAACTCAGGAACATACGAGCAGTACTTC. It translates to CASNSGTYEQYF.

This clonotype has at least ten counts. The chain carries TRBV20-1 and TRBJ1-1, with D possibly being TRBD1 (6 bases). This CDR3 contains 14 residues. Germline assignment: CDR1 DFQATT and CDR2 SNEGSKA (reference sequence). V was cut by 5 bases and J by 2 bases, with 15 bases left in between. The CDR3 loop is CSAPGTRPNTEAFF. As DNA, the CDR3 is TGCAGTGCTCCCGGGACAAGACCTAACACTGAAGCTTTCTTT.

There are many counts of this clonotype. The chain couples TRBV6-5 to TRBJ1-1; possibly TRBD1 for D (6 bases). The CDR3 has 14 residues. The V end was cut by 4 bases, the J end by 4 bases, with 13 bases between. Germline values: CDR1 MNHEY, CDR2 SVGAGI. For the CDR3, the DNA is TGTGCCAGCAGTTTAGCACAGGGCGGCACTGAAGCTTTCTTT. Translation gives CASSLAQGGTEAFF.